Listed below are T cell receptor beta chains from one sample, sequenced in a study of vaccination and CD4 T cells after COVID-19. TCRdb fed the PCR reads into MiXCR, producing one record per CDR3 protein. The sample lists more than 13,000 distinct CDR3 sequences; roughly a quarter were seen once. Their recognized antigens are unknown. The sample here was CD4+ T cells from blood, cultured in vitro, taken after SARS-CoV-2 vaccination. These receptor sequences come from a human donor who had recovered from COVID-19. The conserved cysteine and the conserved F or W are not part of the CDR3 here. Where a row states a size, it is once, few, many or the class of an expanded clone; other rows omit it.

clone size	J gene	V gene	CDR3 protein
.	TRBJ1-6	TRBV25-1	ASSAASGTVNSPLH
.	TRBJ2-1	TRBV20-1	SASRGKRREGQF
few	TRBJ2-7	TRBV11-3	ASSLGGIYEQY
.	TRBJ2-2	TRBV6-1	ASNRGRNTGELF
.	TRBJ2-7	TRBV6-2/TRBV6-3	ASSPPTTIFSYEQY
few	TRBJ2-1	TRBV20-1	SHPGQGYNEQF
once	TRBJ1-2	TRBV18	ASSPPGGGGYT
large	TRBJ2-3	TRBV20-1	SASSRLASADTQY
.	TRBJ2-3	TRBV6-1	ASSGFSATDTQY
.	TRBJ2-2	TRBV18	ASSPGANPTGELF
few	TRBJ1-2	TRBV2	ASRLLTGTGRYGYT
.	TRBJ2-7	TRBV5-6	ASSLWTGTSYEQY
.	TRBJ1-2	TRBV25-1	ASSVSLAGYT
.	TRBJ2-1	TRBV21-1	ASSKVRRTGYLDEQF
.	TRBJ2-7	TRBV20-1	SARVPTGMEQY
.	TRBJ2-2	TRBV7-9	ASSFQGAGELF
.	TRBJ2-1	TRBV11-3	ASSGFRMGLAGGPADNEQF
.	TRBJ1-1	TRBV7-9	ASSFYMLSEAF
few	TRBJ2-2	TRBV6-1	ASRTIPGLANTGELF
few	TRBJ2-7	TRBV9	ASSVVDSTYEQY
few	TRBJ2-7	TRBV20-1	SAPGQGAWEQY
few	TRBJ1-2	TRBV4-3	ASSQDVGTRDYGYT
.	TRBJ2-7	TRBV7-8	ASSAGGALGLYEQY
few	TRBJ1-6	TRBV6-1	ASSEGDSPLH
few	TRBJ2-3	TRBV27	ASSYDGGGRGDTQY
.	TRBJ1-3	TRBV10-3	ATEDRGRNTIY
.	TRBJ2-7	TRBV30	AWSGAGDPYEQY
few	TRBJ2-3	TRBV19	ASTARDTQY
.	TRBJ1-5	TRBV19	ASSTLLGGNQPQH
.	TRBJ2-5	TRBV24-1	ATSERPRAGREETQY
.	TRBJ2-5	TRBV20-1	SARPAGKQETQY
few	TRBJ1-5	TRBV6-5	ASSSSNRGAQPQH
.	TRBJ2-2	TRBV7-7	ASSPVTSSGELF
.	TRBJ2-7	TRBV20-1	SAILEGEQY
.	TRBJ2-2	TRBV28	ASTPAGNSNTGELF
medium-sized	TRBJ2-7	TRBV11-2	ASSTSLQGNEQY
.	TRBJ2-1	TRBV5-1	ASGTSGRARGNEQF
few	TRBJ2-5	TRBV27	ASSRGLAGKETQY
few	TRBJ2-3	TRBV2	ASSVQNTDTQY
medium-sized	TRBJ1-5	TRBV21-1	ASSSPGVAQPQH
.	TRBJ2-7	TRBV20-1	SARPGQGPRGGVGEQY
.	TRBJ2-2	TRBV7-2	ASSHRALGGELF
.	TRBJ1-2	TRBV19	ASRRPGQGAGGYT
few	TRBJ1-5	TRBV20-1	SARGVSPTGDQPQH
medium-sized	TRBJ1-2	TRBV6-2/TRBV6-3	ASSDYRGLGYGYT
.	TRBJ2-7	TRBV18	ASSPTTGVGPYEQY
few	TRBJ2-4	TRBV20-1	SARDIAGGSGIQY
.	TRBJ2-7	TRBV6-1	ASRGGSGSLYEQY
.	TRBJ2-3	TRBV7-6	ASSLVPASGRVPDTQY
few	TRBJ2-7	TRBV7-2	ASSLAPGDEQY
.	TRBJ2-1	TRBV12-3/TRBV12-4	ASSLLMFYEQF
.	TRBJ2-1	TRBV7-6	ASSRRLAFLNEQF
medium-sized	TRBJ2-1	TRBV7-3	ASSSYLSDEQF
few	TRBJ2-1	TRBV7-7	ASSLAGGNEQF
.	TRBJ1-2	TRBV11-2	ASSPAPLGYGYT
few	TRBJ2-1	TRBV11-3	ASSYGGQTNEQF
.	TRBJ2-7	TRBV30	AWASRGKGDEQY
few	TRBJ2-3	TRBV20-1	SAAPGMVAGGPPDTQY
few	TRBJ2-2	TRBV15	ATSSRTGGDTGELF